Detailed here is one T cell receptor beta chain. The record originates from a study of blood T cell repertoires in COVID-19. The CDR3 is 15 residues long. The J segment lost 1 base and the V segment lost 4 bases, leaving 5 bases of the junction unmatched. Per germline, CDR1 MGHRA and CDR2 YSYEKL. Using immunoSEQ multiplex PCR, the repertoire was profiled, and TCRdb retains in-frame clones only, with some absent. The sample consists of about 140,000 clones, about 80% of them appearing once. This receptor was taken from a woman in her fifties or sixties with acute or convalescent COVID-19. The sequencing sample was made of peripheral blood. The chain carries TRBV4-1 and TRBJ2-7; 9 bases line up with TRBD1. CDR3 coding DNA: TGCGCCAGCAGCCCGGCACAGGGGGCTTCCTACGAGCAGTACTTC. It specifies CASSPAQGASYEQYF.